This T cell receptor (beta chain) comes out of a study of T cell responses to AZD1222 COVID-19 vaccine. Whole-study findings and limits: At baseline, seropositivity was found in only five or six AZD1222 recipients. Repertoires in all cases were sampled only once the peak T cell response had passed. Spike regions recognized by vaccine-associated CD4 TCRs spanned the protein, led by 160-218 and 743-854.

Losses at the gene ends were 2 bases for V and 4 bases for J; bases not matched to a gene: 5. There are 17 residues in the CDR3. Germline V gene data show CDR1 as SEHNR and CDR2 as FQNEAQ (reference sequence). With respect to this clone: Its antigen is as yet unknown.

Assay used: immunoSEQ multiplex PCR; TCRdb lists only in-frame clones, some missing. Here the sample spans about 140,000 clones, about nine tenths being singletons. The clonotype comes from an adult in good health. The chain carries TRBV7-9 and TRBJ2-1, with 13 bases that match TRBD2. Sequenced here: peripheral blood, sampled on day 0 of AZD1222 vaccination. CDR3 protein: CASSLTRTSGGYNEQFF. CDR3 in DNA: TGTGCCAGCAGCTTAACCCGGACTAGCGGGGGATACAATGAGCAGTTCTTC.